The sequence of this T cell receptor (beta chain) was determined in a study of blood T cell repertoires in COVID-19. About the study: Donors in the United States, Italy and Spain gave samples during acute or convalescent COVID-19. The cDNA or gDNA used as material had been derived from T cells, B-cell-depleted T cells, or PBMCs.

Authors' data handling: Nucleated cell number was recorded as an estimate derived from reference gene primer amplification. TCRdb keeps only in-frame clones here, not all; method: immunoSEQ multiplex PCR. V, J and clone size were drawn from that table, and D and trimming were deduced from the DNA. The table includes about 81,000 clones, roughly 83% detected once. This clone was counted a few times. The TCR sequence derives from a human donor in a cohort sampled during active COVID-19. The sample was peripheral blood.

For the CDR3, the DNA is TGTGCCAGCAGTTTATCGAGGCGGGGAGACACTGAAGCTTTCTTT. Its protein product is CASSLSRRGDTEAFF. The rearrangement uses TRBV27 and TRBJ1-1, with D unresolved. The CDR3 sequence is 15 residues long. Germline lookup yields CDR1 MNHEY and CDR2 SMNVEV (reference sequence). The V end was cut by 0 bases, the J end by 3 bases, with 11 bases between.